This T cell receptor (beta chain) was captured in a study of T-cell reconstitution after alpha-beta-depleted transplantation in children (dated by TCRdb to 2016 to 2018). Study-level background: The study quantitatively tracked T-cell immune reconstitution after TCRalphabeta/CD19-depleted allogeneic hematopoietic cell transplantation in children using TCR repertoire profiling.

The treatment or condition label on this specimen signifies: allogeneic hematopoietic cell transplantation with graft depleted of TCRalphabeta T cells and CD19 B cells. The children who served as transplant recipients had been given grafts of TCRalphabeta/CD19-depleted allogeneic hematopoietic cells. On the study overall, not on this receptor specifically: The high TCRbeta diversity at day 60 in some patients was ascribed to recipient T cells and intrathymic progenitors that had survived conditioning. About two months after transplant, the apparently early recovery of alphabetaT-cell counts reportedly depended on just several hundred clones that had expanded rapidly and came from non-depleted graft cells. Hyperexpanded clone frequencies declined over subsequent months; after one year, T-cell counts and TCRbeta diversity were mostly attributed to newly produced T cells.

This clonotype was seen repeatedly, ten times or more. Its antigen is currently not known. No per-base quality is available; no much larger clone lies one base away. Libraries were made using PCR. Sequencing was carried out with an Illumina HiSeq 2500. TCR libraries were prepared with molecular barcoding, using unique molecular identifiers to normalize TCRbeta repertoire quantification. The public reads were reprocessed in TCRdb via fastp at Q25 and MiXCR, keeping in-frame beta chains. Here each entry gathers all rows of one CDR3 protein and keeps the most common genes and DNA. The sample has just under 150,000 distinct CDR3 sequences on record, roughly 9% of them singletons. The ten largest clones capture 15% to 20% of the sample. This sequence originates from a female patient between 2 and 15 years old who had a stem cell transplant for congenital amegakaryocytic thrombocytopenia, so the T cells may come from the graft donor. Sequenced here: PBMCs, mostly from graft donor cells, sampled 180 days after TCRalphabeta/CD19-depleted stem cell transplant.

Here is the DNA: TGCGCCAGCAGCTTGGACAGGTCCCCAGATACGCAGTATTTT. Translated, this is CASSLDRSPDTQYF. In this chain, TRBV5-1 is recombined with TRBJ2-3, and TRBD1 may be the D gene, going by 5 matching bases. The CDR3 holds 14 amino acids from the cysteine to the phenylalanine. Only the CDR3 DNA is retained, 42 bases long and in frame from the first base. V sheds 0 bases and J sheds 4 bases, leaving 9 bases between their ends. CDR1 and CDR2 are read off the germline V gene as SGHRS and YFSETQ.